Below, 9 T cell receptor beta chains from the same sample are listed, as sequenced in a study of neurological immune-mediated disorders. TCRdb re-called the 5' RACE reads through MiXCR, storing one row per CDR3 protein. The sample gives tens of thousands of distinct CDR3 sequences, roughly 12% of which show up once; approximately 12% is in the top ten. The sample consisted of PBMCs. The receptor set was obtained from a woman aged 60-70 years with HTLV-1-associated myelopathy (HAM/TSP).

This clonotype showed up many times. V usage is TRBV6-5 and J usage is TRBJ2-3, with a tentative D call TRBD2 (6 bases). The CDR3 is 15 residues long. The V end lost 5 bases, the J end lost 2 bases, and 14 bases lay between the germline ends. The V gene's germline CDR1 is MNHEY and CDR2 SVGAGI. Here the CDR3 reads CASSNLGGHTDTQYF. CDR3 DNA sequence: TGTGCCAGCAGTAACTTAGGAGGGCACACAGATACGCAGTATTTT.

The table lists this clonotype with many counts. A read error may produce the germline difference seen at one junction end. The CDR3 DNA sequence: TGTGCCATCAGTGAGGACAGAGGGGAGGATATCTTC. It translates to CAISEDRGEDIF. The rearrangement joins TRBV10-3 to TRBJ2-1, with a possible D match to TRBD2 (6 bases). The CDR3 is 12 amino acids. The germline V gene encodes CDR1 ENHRY and CDR2 SYGVKD.

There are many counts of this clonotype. The CDR3 sequence is CASSGLAPITGTGELFF. The CDR3 coding sequence is TGCGCCAGCTCGGGACTAGCGCCTATTACGGGGACCGGGGAGCTGTTTTTT. The chain couples TRBV5-1 to TRBJ2-2, with 10 bases identical to TRBD2. This CDR3 is 17 amino acids long. Germline V gene data show CDR1 as SGHRS and CDR2 as YFSETQ. The junction had 14 bases not matched to a gene; V was cut back by 7 bases and J by 5 bases. Full variable domain (remainder filled in from reference TRBV5-1 and TRBJ2-2): KAGVTQTPRYLIKTRGQQVTLSCSPISGHRSVSWYQQTPGQGLQFLFEYFSETQRNKGNFPGRFSGRQFSNSRSEMNVSTLELGDSALYLCASSGLAPITGTGELFFGEGSRLTVL.

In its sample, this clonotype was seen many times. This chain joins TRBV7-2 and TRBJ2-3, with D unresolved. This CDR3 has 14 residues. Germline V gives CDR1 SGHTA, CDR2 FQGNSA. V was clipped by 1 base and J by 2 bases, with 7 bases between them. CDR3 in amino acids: CASSLGLNTDTQYF. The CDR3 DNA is TGTGCCAGCAGCTTAGGTCTCAACACAGATACGCAGTATTTT.

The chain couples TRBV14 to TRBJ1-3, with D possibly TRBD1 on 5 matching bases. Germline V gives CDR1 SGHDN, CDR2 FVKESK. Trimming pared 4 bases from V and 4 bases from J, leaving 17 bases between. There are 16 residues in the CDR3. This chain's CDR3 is CASSRDRPLGGNTIYF. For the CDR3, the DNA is TGTGCCAGCAGCCGAGACAGACCCCTCGGGGGAAACACCATATATTTT.

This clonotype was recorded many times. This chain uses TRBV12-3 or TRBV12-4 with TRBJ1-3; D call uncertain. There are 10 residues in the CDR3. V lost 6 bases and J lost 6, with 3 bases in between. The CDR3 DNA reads TGTGCCAGCAGGTCAAACACCATATATTTT. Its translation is CASRSNTIYF.

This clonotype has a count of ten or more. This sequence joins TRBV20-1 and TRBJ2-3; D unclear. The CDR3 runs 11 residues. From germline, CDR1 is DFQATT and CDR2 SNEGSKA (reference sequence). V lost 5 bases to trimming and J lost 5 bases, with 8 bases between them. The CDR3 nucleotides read TGCAGTGCTGTTACGGTAGATACGCAGTATTTT. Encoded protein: CSAVTVDTQYF.

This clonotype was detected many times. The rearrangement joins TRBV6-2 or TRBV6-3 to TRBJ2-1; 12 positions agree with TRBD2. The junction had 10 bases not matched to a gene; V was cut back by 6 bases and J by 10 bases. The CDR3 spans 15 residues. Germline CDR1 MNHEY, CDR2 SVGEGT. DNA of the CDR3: TGTGCCAGCAGCCCACCTAGCGGGAGGGGGGGGGAGCAGTTCTTC. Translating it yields CASSPPSGRGGEQFF.

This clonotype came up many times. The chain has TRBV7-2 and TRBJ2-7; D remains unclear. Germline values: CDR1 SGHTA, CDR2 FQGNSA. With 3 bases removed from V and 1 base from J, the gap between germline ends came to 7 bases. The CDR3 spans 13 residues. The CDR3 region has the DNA TGTGCCAGCAGCTTTAGTCGGTCCTACGAGCAGTACTTC. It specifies CASSFSRSYEQYF.